The T cell receptor beta chain under discussion was sequenced for a study of T cell repertoires in cytomegalovirus infection. Regarding the study as a whole: Adding up the frequency of public TCR beta families identified people who carried CMV plus the relevant HLA.

A note on this clonotype: The antigen remains unidentified.

A single record per CDR3 protein comes from TCRdb applying MiXCR to the reads. Here the sample spans about 600,000 distinct CDR3 sequences, 24% being singletons. V lost 9 bases, J lost 11 bases, and 18 bases lay in between. The CDR3 is 13 residues long. Germline CDR1 is SGHTS and CDR2 is YDEGEE. The genes are TRBV5-8 and TRBJ1-6; a weak D match, TRBD1 (5 bases). The clonotype originates from a human donor in good health (CMV status not recorded). Some clones in this sample may be carry-over from other donors' samples. The sequenced material came from CD8+ T cells from PBMCs. CDR3 nucleotides: TGTGCCATCTCCGACGGGACGGGGACACCCCTCCACTTT. This codes for CAISDGTGTPLHF.